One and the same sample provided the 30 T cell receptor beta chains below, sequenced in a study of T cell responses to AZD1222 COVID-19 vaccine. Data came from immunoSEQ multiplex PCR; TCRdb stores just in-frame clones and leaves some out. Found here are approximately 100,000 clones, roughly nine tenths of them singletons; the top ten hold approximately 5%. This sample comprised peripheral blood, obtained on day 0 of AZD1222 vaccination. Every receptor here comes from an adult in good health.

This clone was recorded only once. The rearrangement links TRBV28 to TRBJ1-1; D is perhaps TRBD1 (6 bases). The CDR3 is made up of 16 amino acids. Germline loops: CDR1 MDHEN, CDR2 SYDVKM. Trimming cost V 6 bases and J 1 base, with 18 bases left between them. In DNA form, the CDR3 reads TGTGCCAGCAGCCGAGGACAGCGGACAGAGAACACTGAAGCTTTCTTT. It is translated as CASSRGQRTENTEAFF.

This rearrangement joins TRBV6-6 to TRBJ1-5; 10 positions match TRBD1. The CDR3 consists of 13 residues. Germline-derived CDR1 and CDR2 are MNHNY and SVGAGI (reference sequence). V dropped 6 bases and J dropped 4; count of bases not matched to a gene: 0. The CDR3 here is CASRGQGNQPQHF. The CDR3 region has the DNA TGTGCCAGCAGGGGACAGGGGAATCAGCCCCAGCATTTT.

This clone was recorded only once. DNA of the CDR3: TGTGCCAGCAGTTTAGGGACAGGCATGTCCCCATCCCTCTACGAGCAGTACTTC. This translates into CASSLGTGMSPSLYEQYF. This chain uses TRBV27 with TRBJ2-7; 8 bases match TRBD1. V was pared by 2 bases and J by 3 bases, with 15 bases of the junction left unmatched. Germline CDR1 is MNHEY and CDR2 is SMNVEV (reference sequence). The CDR3 consists of 18 residues.

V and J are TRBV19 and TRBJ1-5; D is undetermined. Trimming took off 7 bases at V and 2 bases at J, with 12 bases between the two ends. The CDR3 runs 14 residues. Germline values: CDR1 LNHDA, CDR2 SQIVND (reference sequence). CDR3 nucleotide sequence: TGTGCCAGTAAAGAGTCGTTGGGCAATCAGCCCCAGCATTTT. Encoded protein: CASKESLGNQPQHF.

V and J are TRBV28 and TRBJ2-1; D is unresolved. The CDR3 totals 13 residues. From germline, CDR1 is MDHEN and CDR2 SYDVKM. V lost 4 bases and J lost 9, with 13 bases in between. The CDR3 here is CASSWASSGEQFF. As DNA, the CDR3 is TGTGCCAGCAGTTGGGCCTCGTCGGGTGAGCAGTTCTTC. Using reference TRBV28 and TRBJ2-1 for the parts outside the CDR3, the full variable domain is DVKVTQSSRYLVKRTGEKVFLECVQDMDHENMFWYRQDPGLGLRLIYFSYDVKMKEKGDIPEGYSVSREKKERFSLILESASTNQTSMYLCASSWASSGEQFFGPGTRLTVL.

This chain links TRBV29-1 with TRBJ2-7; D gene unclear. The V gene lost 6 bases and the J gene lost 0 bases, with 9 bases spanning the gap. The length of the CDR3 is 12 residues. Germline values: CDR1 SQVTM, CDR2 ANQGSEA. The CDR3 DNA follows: TGCAGCGTCTCCGGTAGCTCCTACGAGCAGTACTTC. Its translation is CSVSGSSYEQYF.

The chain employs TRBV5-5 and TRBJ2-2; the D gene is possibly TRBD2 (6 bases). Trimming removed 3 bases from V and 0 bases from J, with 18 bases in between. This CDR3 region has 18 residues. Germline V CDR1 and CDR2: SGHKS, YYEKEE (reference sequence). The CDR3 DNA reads TGTGCCAGCAGCTCCCAAGTCGCGGGGCTCACGAACACCGGGGAGCTGTTTTTT. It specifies CASSSQVAGLTNTGELFF. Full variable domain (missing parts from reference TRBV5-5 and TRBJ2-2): DAGVTQSPTHLIKTRGQQVTLRCSPISGHKSVSWYQQVLGQGPQFIFQYYEKEERGRGNFPDRFSARQFPNYSSELNVNALLLGDSALYLCASSSQVAGLTNTGELFFGEGSRLTVL.

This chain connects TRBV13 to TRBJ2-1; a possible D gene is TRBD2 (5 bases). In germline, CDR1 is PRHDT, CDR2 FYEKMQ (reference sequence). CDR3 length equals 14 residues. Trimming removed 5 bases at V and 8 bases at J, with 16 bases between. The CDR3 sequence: CASSPPWRHDEQFF. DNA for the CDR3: TGTGCCAGCAGCCCCCCCTGGAGGCACGATGAGCAGTTCTTC.

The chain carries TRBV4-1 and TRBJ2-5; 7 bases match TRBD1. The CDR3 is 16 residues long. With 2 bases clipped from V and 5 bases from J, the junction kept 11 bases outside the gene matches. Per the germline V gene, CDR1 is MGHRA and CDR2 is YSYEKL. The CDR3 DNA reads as TGCGCCAGCAGCCAACAACATACAGGGGTCGGGGAGACCCAGTACTTC. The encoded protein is CASSQQHTGVGETQYF.

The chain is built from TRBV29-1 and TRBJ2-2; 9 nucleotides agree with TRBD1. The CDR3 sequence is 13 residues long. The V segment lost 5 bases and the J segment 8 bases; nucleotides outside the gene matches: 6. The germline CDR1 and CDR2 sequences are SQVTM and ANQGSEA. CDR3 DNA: TGCAGCGTTACAGGGGGCGCGGGTGGGGAGCTGTTTTTT. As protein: CSVTGGAGGELFF.

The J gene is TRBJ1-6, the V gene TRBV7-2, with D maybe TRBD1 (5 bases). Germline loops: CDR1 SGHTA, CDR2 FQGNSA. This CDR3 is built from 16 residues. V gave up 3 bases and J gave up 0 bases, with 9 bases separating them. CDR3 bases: TGTGCCAGCAGCTTGTCCAGGGACTCCTATAATTCACCCCTCCACTTT. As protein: CASSLSRDSYNSPLHF.

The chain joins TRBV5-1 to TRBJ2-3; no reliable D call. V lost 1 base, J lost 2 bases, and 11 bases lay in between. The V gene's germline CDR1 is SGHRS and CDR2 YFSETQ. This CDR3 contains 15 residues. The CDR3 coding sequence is TGCGCCAGCAGCTTGACTAACTCTTTCACAGATACGCAGTATTTT. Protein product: CASSLTNSFTDTQYF.

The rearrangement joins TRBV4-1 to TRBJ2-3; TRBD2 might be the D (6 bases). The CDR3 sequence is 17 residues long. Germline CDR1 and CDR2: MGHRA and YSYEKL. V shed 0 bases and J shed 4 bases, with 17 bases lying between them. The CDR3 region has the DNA TGCGCCAGCAGCCAAGAATGGGCTAGCGAAGGTCCAGATACGCAGTATTTT. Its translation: CASSQEWASEGPDTQYF.

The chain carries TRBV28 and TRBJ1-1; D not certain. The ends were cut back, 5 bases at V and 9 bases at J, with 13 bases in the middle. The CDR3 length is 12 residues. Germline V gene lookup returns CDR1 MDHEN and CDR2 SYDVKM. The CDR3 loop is CASSGRTRQAFF. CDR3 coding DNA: TGTGCCAGCAGTGGACGAACCCGCCAAGCTTTCTTT.

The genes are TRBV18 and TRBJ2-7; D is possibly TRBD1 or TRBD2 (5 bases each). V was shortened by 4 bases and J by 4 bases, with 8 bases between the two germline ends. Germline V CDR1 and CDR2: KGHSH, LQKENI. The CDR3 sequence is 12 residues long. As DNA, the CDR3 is TGTGCCAGCTCACTGGGGGAGTACGAGCAGTACTTC. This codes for CASSLGEYEQYF.

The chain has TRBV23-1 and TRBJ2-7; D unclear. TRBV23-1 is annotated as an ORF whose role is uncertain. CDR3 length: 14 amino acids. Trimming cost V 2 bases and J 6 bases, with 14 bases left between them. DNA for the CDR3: TGCGCCAGCAGTCAAAAGGCCCTAGTCTCCGAGCAGTACTTC. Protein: CASSQKALVSEQYF.

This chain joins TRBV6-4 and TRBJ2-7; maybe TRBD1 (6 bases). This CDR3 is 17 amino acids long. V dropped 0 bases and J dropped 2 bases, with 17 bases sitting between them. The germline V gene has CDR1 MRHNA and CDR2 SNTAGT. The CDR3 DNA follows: TGTGCCAGCAGTGACTCAAGATTAGCAGGGGCTGCCTACGAGCAGTACTTC. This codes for CASSDSRLAGAAYEQYF.

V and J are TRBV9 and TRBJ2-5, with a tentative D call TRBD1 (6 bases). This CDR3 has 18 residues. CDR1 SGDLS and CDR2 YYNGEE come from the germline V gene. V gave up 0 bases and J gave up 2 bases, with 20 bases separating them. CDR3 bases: TGTGCCAGCAGCGTAGCTACAACGACAGGTAGTATACAAGAGACCCAGTACTTC. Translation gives CASSVATTTGSIQETQYF.

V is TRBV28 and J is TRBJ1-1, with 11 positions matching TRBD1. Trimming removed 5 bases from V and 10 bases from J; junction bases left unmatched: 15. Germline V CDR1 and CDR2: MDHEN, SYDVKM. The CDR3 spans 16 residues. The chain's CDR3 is CASSPPDRGRRIGAFF. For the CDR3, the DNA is TGTGCCAGCAGTCCGCCGGACAGGGGGCGGCGCATTGGAGCTTTCTTT.

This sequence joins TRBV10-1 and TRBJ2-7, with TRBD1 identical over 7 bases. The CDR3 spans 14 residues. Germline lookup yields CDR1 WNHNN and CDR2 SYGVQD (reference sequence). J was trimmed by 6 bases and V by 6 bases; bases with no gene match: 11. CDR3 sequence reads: CASSQQDRAGEQYF. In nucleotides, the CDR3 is TGCGCCAGCAGCCAACAAGACAGGGCGGGCGAGCAGTACTTC.

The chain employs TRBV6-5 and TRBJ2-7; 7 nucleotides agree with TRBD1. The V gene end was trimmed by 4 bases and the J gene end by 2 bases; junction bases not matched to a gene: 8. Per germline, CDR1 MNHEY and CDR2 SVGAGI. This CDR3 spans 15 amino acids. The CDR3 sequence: CASSSYDRAPYEQYF. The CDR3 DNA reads TGTGCCAGCAGTTCCTACGACAGGGCTCCCTACGAGCAGTACTTC.

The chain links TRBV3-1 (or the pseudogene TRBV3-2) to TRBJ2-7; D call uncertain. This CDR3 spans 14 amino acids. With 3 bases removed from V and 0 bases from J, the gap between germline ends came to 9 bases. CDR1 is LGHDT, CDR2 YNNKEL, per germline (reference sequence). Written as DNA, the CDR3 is TGTGCCAGCAGCCAGTTAGCCGTCTCCTACGAGCAGTACTTC. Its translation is CASSQLAVSYEQYF.

The CDR3 sequence: CASSPGFFKGNQPQHF. CDR3 DNA sequence: TGTGCCAGCAGCCCAGGTTTTTTCAAGGGCAATCAGCCCCAGCATTTT. The V gene is TRBV28, the J gene TRBJ1-5; no firm D call. The CDR3 spans 16 residues. V shed 6 bases and J shed 2 bases, with 17 bases lying between them. Germline CDR1 MDHEN, CDR2 SYDVKM.

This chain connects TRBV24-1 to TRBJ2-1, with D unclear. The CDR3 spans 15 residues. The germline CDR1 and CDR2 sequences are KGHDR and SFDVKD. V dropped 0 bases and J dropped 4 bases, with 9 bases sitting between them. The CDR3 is CATSDLNGVYNEQFF. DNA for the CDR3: TGTGCCACCAGTGATTTGAACGGAGTTTACAATGAGCAGTTCTTC.

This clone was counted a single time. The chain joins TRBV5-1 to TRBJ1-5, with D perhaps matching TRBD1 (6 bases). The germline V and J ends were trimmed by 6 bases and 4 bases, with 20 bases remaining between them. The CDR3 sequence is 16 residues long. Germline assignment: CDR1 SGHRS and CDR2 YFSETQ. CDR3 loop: CASIWGAGERNQPQHF. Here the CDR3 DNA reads TGCGCCAGCATTTGGGGGGCAGGGGAAAGGAATCAGCCCCAGCATTTT.

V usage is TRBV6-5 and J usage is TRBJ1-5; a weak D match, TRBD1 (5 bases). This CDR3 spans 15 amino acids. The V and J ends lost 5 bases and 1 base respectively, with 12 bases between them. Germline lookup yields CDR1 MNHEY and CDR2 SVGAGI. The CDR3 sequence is CASSPGLPSNQPQHF. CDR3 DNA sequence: TGTGCCAGCAGTCCAGGGCTACCAAGCAATCAGCCCCAGCATTTT.

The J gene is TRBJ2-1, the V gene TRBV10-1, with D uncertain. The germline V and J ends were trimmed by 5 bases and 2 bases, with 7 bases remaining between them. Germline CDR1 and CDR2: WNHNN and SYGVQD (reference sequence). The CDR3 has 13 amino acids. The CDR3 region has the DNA TGCGCCAGCAGTACAGCGACCTACAATGAGCAGTTCTTC. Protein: CASSTATYNEQFF.

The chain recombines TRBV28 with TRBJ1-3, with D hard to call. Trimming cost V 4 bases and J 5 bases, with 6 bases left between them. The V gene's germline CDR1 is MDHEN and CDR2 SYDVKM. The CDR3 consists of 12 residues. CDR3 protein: CASSYKRNTIYF. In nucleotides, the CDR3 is TGTGCCAGCAGTTACAAAAGAAACACCATATATTTT.

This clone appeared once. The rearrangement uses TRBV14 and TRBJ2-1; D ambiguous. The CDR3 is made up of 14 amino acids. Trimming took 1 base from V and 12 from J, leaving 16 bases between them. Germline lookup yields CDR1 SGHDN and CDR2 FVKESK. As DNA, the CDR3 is TGTGCCAGCAGCCAAGTCGGCGTGGGAATGAGGCAGTTCTTC. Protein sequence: CASSQVGVGMRQFF.

CDR3 sequence (DNA): TGTGCCAGCACCGACAGGGGCCTGATATACGAGCAGTACTTC. It encodes CASTDRGLIYEQYF. The chain has TRBV7-9 and TRBJ2-7; 8 bases agree with TRBD1. Losses at the gene ends were 7 bases for V and 4 bases for J; bases not matched to a gene: 9. The CDR3 covers 14 residues. Germline lookup yields CDR1 SEHNR and CDR2 FQNEAQ (reference sequence).